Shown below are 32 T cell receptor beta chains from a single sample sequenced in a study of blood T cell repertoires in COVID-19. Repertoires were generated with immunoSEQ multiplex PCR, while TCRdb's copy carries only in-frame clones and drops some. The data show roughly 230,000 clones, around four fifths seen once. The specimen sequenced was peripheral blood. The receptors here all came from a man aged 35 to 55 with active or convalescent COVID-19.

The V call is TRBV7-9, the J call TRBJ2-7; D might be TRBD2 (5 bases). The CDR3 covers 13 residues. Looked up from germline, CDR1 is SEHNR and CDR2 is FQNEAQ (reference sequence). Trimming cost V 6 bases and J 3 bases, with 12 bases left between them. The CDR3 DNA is TGTGCCAGCAGGAGAGAAGGGAGCTACGAGCAGTACTTC. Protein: CASRREGSYEQYF.

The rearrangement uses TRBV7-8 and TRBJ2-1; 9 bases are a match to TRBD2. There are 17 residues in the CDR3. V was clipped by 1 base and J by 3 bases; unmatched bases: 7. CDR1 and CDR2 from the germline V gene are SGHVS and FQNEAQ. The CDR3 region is CASSLGWSGGIYNEQFF. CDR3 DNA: TGTGCCAGCAGCTTAGGTTGGAGCGGGGGGATCTACAATGAGCAGTTCTTC.

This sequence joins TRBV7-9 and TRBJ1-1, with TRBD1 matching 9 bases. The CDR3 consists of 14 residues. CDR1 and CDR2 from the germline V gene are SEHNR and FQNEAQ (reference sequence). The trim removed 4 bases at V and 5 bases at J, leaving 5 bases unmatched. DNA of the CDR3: TGTGCCAGCAGCTCATACAGGGGGCGGACTGAAGCTTTCTTT. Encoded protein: CASSSYRGRTEAFF.

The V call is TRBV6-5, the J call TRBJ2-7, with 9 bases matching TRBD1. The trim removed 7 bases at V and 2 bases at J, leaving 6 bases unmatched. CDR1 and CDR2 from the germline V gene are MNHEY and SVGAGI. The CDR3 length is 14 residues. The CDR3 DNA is TGTGCCAGCACCGGGACAGGGTTTCCCTACGAGCAGTACTTC. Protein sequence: CASTGTGFPYEQYF.

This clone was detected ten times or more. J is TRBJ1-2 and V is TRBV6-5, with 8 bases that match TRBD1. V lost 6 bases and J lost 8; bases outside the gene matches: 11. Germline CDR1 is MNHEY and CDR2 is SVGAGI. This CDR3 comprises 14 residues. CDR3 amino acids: CASSTTGQGGGYTF. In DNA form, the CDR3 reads TGTGCCAGCAGCACTACCGGACAGGGAGGAGGCTACACCTTC.

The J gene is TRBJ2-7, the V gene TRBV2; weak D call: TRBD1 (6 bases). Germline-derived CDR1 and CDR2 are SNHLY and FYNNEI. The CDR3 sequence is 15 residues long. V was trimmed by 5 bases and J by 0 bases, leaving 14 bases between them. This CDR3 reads CASSKTGASSYEQYF. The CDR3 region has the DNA TGTGCCAGCAGTAAGACAGGCGCGAGCTCCTACGAGCAGTACTTC.

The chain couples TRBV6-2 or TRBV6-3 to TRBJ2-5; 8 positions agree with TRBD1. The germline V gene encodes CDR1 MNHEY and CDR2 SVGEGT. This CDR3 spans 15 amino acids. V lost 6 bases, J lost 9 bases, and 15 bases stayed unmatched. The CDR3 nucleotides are TGTGCCAGCAGCTCGACAGGGGCCGCTTCAAAGGCCCAGTACTTC. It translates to CASSSTGAASKAQYF.

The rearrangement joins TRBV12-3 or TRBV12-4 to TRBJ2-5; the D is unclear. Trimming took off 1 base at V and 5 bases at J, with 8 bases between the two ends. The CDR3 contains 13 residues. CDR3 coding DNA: TGTGCCAGCAGTTTAGGAGACTCGGAGACCCAGTACTTC. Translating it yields CASSLGDSETQYF.

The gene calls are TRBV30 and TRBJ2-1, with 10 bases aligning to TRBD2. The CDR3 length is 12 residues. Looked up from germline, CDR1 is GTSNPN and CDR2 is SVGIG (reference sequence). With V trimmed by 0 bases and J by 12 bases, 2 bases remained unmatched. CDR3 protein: CAWSVLAGVQFF. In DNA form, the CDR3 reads TGTGCCTGGAGTGTTCTAGCGGGAGTGCAGTTCTTC.

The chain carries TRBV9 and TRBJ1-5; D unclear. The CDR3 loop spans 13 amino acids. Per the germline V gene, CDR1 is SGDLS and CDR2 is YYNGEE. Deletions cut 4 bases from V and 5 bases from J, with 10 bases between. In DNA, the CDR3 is TGTGCCAGCAGCACCAACTCGGATCAGCCCCAGCATTTT. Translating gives CASSTNSDQPQHF. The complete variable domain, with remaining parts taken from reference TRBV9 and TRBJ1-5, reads DSGVTQTPKHLITATGQRVTLRCSPRSGDLSVYWYQQSLDQGLQFLIQYYNGEERAKGNILERFSAQQFPDLHSELNLSSLELGDSALYFCASSTNSDQPQHFGDGTRLSIL.

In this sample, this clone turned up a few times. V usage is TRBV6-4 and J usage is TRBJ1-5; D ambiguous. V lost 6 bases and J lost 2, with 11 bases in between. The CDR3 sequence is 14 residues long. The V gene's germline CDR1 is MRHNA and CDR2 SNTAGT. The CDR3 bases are TGTGCCAGCAGACCCGAGCCGGGCAATCAGCCCCAGCATTTT. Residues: CASRPEPGNQPQHF.

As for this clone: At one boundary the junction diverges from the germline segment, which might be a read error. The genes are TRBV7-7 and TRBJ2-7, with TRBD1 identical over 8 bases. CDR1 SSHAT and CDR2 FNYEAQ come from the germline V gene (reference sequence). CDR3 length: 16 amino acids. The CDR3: CASNKWDAGQGYEQYF. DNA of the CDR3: TGTGCTAGCAACAAATGGGATGCAGGACAGGGCTACGAGCAGTACTTC.

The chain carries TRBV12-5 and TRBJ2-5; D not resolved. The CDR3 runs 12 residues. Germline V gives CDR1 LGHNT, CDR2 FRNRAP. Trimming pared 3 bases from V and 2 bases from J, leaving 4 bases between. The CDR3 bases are TGTGCTAGTGGTTTTACTCAAGAGACCCAGTACTTC. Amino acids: CASGFTQETQYF.

CDR3 sequence: CASSQDRAGNNQPQHF. For the CDR3, the DNA is TGCGCCAGCAGCCAAGATAGGGCGGGTAATAATCAGCCCCAGCATTTT. The chain joins TRBV4-1 to TRBJ1-5, with no clear D. The germline gives CDR1 MGHRA, CDR2 YSYEKL. V was clipped by 0 bases and J by 4 bases, with 13 bases between them. This CDR3 contains 16 residues.

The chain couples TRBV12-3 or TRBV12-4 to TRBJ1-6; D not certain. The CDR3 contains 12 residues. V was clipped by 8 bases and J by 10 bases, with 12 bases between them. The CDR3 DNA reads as TGTGCCAGCTGTACGGGGAGCTCACCCCTCCACTTT. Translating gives CASCTGSSPLHF.

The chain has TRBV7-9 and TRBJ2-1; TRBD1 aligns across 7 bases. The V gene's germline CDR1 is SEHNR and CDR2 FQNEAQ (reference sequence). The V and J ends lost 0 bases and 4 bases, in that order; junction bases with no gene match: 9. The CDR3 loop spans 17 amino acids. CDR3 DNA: TGTGCCAGCAGCTTAGCGGCAGGGGGTCCCCGTTACAATGAGCAGTTCTTC. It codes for CASSLAAGGPRYNEQFF.

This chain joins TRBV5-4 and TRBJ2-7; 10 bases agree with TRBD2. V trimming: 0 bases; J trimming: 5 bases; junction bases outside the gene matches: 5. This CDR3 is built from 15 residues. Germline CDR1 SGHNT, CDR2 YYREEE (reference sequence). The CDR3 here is CASSLEAGGPNEQYF. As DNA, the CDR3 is TGTGCCAGCAGCTTGGAAGCGGGAGGGCCCAACGAGCAGTACTTC.

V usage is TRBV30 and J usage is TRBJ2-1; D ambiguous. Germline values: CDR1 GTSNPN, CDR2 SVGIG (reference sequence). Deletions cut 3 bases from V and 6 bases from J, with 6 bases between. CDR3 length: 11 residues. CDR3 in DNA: TGTGCCTGGAGGCTAATCAATGAGCAGTTCTTC. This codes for CAWRLINEQFF.

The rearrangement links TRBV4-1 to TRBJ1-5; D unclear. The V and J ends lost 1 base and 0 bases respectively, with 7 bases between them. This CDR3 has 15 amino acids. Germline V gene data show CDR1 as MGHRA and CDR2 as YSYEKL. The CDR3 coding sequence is TGCGCCAGCAGCCAAGTTAGGAGTAGCAATCAGCCCCAGCATTTT. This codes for CASSQVRSSNQPQHF.

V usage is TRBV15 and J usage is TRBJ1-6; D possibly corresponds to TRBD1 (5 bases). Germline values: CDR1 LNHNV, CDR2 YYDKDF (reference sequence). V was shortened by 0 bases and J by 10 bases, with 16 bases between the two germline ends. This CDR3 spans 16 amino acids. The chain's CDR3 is CATSRDPGQGGSPLHF. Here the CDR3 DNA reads TGTGCCACCAGCAGAGATCCTGGCCAGGGAGGCTCACCCCTCCACTTT.

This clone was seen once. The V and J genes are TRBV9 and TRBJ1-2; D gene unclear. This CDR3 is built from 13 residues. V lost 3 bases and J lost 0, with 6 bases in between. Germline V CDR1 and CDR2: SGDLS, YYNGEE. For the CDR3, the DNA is TGTGCCAGCAGCGCACAGACTAACTATGGCTACACCTTC. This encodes CASSAQTNYGYTF.

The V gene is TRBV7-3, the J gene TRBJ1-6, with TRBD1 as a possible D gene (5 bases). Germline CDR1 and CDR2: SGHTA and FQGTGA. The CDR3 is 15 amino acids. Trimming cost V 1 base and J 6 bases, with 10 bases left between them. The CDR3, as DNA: TGTGCCAGCAGCTTAAGGGGCCCGCTTAATTCACCCCTCCACTTT. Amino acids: CASSLRGPLNSPLHF.

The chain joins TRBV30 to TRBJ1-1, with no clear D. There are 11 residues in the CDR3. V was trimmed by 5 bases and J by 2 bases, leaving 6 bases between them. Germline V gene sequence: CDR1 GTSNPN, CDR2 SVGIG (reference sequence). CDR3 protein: CAWSINTEAFF. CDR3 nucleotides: TGTGCCTGGTCCATTAACACTGAAGCTTTCTTT.

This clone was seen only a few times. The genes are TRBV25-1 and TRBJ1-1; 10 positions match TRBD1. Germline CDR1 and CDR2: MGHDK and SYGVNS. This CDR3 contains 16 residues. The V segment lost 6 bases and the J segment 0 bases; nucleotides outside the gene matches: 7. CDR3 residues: CASSRGQGVMNTEAFF. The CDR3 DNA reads TGTGCCAGCAGCCGCGGACAGGGGGTAATGAACACTGAAGCTTTCTTT.

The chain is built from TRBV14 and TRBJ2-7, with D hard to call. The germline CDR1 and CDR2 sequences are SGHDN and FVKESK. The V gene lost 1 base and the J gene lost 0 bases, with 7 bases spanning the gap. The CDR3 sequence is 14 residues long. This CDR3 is CASSQGAASYEQYF. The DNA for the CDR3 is TGTGCCAGCAGCCAAGGGGCAGCCTCCTACGAGCAGTACTTC. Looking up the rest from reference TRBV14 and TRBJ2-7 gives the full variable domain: EAGVTQFPSHSVIEKGQTVTLRCDPISGHDNLYWYRRVMGKEIKFLLHFVKESKQDESGMPNNRFLAERTGGTYSTLKVQPAELEDSGVYFCASSQGAASYEQYFGPGTRLTVT.

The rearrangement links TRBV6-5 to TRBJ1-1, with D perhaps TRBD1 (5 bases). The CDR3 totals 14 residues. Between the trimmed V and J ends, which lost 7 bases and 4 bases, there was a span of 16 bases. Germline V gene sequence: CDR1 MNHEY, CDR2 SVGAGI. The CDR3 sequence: CASTKDWGGTEAFF. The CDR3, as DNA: TGTGCCAGCACCAAGGACTGGGGGGGCACTGAAGCTTTCTTT.

CDR3 DNA: TGTGCCAGCAGCTCTTTACAGGGTCTTCAGGATGGCTACACCTTC. Translated, it gives CASSSLQGLQDGYTF. The chain links TRBV7-2 to TRBJ1-2, with D possibly matching TRBD1 (6 bases). The CDR3 consists of 15 residues. Deletions cut 4 bases from V and 6 bases from J, with 18 bases between. Germline V gene lookup returns CDR1 SGHTA and CDR2 FQGNSA.

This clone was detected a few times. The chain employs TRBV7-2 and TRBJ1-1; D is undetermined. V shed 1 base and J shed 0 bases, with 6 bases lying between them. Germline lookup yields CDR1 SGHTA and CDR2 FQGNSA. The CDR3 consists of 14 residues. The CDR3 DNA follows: TGTGCCAGCAGCTTAGGAGTTTTGAACACTGAAGCTTTCTTT. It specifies CASSLGVLNTEAFF.

The CDR3 here is CASSDRADSPLHF. The CDR3 coding sequence is TGTGCCAGCTCCGACAGGGCCGATTCACCCCTCCACTTT. This sequence joins TRBV18 and TRBJ1-6; 7 bases map to TRBD1. This CDR3 region has 13 residues. CDR1 and CDR2 from the germline V gene are KGHSH and LQKENI. Trimming took 6 bases from V and 8 from J; bases not matched to a gene: 4.

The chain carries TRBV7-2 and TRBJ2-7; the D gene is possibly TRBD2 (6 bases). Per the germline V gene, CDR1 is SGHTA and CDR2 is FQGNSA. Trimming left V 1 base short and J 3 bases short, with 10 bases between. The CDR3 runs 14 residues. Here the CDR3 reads CASSLGNGSYEQYF. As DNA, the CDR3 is TGTGCCAGCAGCTTAGGTAACGGGAGCTACGAGCAGTACTTC.

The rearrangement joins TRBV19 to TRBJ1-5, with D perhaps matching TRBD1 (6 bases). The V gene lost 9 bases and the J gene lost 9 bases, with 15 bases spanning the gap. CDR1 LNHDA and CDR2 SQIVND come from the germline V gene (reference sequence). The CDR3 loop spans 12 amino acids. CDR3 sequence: CASGQPDRPQHF. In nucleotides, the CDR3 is TGTGCCAGCGGACAGCCCGATCGGCCCCAGCATTTT. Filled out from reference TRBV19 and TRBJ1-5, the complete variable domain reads DGGITQSPKYLFRKEGQNVTLSCEQNLNHDAMYWYRQDPGQGLRLIYYSQIVNDFQKGDIAEGYSVSREKKESFPLTVTSAQKNPTAFYLCASGQPDRPQHFGDGTRLSIL.

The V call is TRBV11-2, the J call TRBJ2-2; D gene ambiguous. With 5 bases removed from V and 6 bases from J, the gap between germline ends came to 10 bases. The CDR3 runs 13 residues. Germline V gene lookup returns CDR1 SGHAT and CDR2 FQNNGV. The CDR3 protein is CASSPPRAGELFF. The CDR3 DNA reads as TGTGCCAGCAGCCCCCCTAGAGCCGGGGAGCTGTTTTTT.